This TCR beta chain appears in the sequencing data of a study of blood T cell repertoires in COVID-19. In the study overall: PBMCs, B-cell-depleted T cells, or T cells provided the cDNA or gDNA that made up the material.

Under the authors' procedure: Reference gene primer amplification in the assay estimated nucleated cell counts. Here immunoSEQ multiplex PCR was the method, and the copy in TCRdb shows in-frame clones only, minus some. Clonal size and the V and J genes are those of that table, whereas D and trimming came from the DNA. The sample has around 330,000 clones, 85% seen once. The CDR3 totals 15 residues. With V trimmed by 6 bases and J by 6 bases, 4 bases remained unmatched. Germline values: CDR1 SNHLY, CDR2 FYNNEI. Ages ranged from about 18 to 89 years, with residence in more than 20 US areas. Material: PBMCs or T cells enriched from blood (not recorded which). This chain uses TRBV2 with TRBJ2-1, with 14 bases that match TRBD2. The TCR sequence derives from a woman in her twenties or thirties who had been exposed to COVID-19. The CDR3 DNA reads TGTGCCAGCAGACGACTAGCGGGAGGGTTCAATGAGCAGTTCTTC. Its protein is CASRRLAGGFNEQFF.